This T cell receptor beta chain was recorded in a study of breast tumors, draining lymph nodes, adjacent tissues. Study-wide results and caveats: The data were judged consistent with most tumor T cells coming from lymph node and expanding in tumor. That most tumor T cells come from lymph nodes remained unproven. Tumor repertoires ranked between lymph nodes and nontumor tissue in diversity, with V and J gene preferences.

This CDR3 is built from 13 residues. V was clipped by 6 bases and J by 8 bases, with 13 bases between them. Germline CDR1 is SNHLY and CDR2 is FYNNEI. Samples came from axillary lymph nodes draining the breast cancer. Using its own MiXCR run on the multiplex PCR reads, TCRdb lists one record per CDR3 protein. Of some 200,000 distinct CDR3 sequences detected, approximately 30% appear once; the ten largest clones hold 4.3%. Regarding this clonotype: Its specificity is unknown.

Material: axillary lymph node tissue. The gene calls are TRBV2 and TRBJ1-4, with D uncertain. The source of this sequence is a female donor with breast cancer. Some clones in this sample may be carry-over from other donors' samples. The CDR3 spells CASSPEVDEKLFF. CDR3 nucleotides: TGTGCCAGCAGCCCTGAAGTTGACGAAAAACTGTTTTTT.